A single sample gave rise to the 24 T cell receptor beta chains below, sequenced in a study of beta chain features in type 1 diabetes. Findings of the study overall: Moderate yet significant TCRB CDR3 shortening was seen in Type 1 diabetes patients in all four CD4+ subsets.

These receptors have no identified antigens. Of the isolated RNA, all was reverse transcribed, and so the sequenced material was expressed TCRB transcripts. Here immunoSEQ multiplex PCR was the method, and the copy in TCRdb shows in-frame clones only, minus some. The data show 300,000 to 400,000 clones, with over 9% seen just once and about 0.6% held by the top ten. Sequenced input: central memory CD4+ T cells from blood. The origin of the receptors is a man in his thirties or forties with type 1 diabetes.

The chain uses TRBV7-2 and TRBJ2-7; D may be TRBD2 (5 bases). The length of the CDR3 is 14 residues. Trimming took 5 bases from V and 2 from J, leaving 13 bases between them. Looked up from germline, CDR1 is SGHTA and CDR2 is FQGNSA. This chain's CDR3 is CASSPDYYPYEQYF. CDR3 nucleotides: TGTGCCAGCAGCCCTGACTATTACCCCTACGAGCAGTACTTC.

The V call is TRBV10-3, the J call TRBJ1-4; a possible D gene is TRBD1 (5 bases). CDR1 and CDR2 (germline): ENHRY, SYGVKD. With 10 bases removed from V and 8 bases from J, the gap between germline ends came to 17 bases. The CDR3 is 13 amino acids. Here the CDR3 DNA reads TGTGCCAGCAGATTCGACAGTAAGGAAAAACTGTTTTTT. Protein product: CASRFDSKEKLFF.

This clone was counted only a few times. The genes are TRBV28 and TRBJ1-2; D remains ambiguous. Trimming shortened V by 6 bases and J by 2 bases, and 7 bases separated the two germline ends. From germline, CDR1 is MDHEN and CDR2 SYDVKM. The CDR3 spans 12 residues. CDR3 nucleotides: TGTGCCAGCAGCCCACTAAACTATGGCTACACCTTC. Amino acids: CASSPLNYGYTF.

The chain uses TRBV11-3 and TRBJ1-1; D gene uncertain. Germline loops: CDR1 SGHNT, CDR2 YENEEA. The length of the CDR3 is 13 residues. The ends were cut back, 3 bases at V and 4 bases at J, with 9 bases in the middle. Here the CDR3 DNA reads TGTGCCAGCAGCTTGGGCCTTAGCACTGAAGCTTTCTTT. Its protein product is CASSLGLSTEAFF.

Regarding this clone: Relative to the germline gene, one junction end is altered; a read error may explain this. The chain combines TRBV10-3 with TRBJ1-2; D ambiguous. The CDR3 covers 14 residues. Germline loops: CDR1 ENHRY, CDR2 SYGVKD. CDR3 loop: CASSETQRFYGYTF. The CDR3 region has the DNA TGTGCCAGCAGTGAGACACAGAGATTCTATGGCTACACCTTC.

J is TRBJ1-1 and V is TRBV2; the D is unclear. The length of the CDR3 is 14 residues. Trimming took off 6 bases at V and 1 base at J, with 12 bases between the two ends. Germline-derived CDR1 and CDR2 are SNHLY and FYNNEI. CDR3: CASRYLQRNTEAFF. The DNA for the CDR3 is TGTGCCAGCAGGTATTTGCAGAGGAACACTGAAGCTTTCTTT.

The V gene is TRBV4-1, the J gene TRBJ1-5; D might be TRBD1 (6 bases). CDR1 and CDR2 (germline): MGHRA, YSYEKL. V shed 4 bases and J shed 0 bases, with 13 bases lying between them. CDR3 size: 16 residues. The CDR3 reads CASSPGQPYSNQPQHF. Written as DNA, the CDR3 is TGCGCCAGCAGCCCCGGACAGCCATATAGCAATCAGCCCCAGCATTTT.

This clone was seen only a few times. J is TRBJ2-5 and V is TRBV11-2, with TRBD2 as a possible D gene (7 bases). The CDR3 runs to 14 residues. V lost 5 bases and J 4 bases, leaving 14 bases between the germline ends. CDR1 and CDR2 (germline): SGHAT, FQNNGV. The CDR3 spells CASSPHGGAETQYF. For the CDR3, the DNA is TGTGCCAGCAGCCCGCATGGGGGGGCAGAGACCCAGTACTTC.

This clone was seen more than once but under ten times. The CDR3 nucleotides are TGTGCCAGCAGCTTGGGGACAGGGATGAGCAATCAGCCCCAGCATTTT. Its protein product is CASSLGTGMSNQPQHF. The chain links TRBV5-6 to TRBJ1-5; 8 positions agree with TRBD1. After removal of 0 bases from V and 1 base from J, the junction contained 3 bases not matched to a gene. The CDR3 runs 16 residues. CDR1 SGHDT and CDR2 YYEEEE come from the germline V gene. Complete variable domain (other parts from reference TRBV5-6 and TRBJ1-5): DAGVTQSPTHLIKTRGQQVTLRCSPKSGHDTVSWYQQALGQGPQFIFQYYEEEERQRGNFPDRFSGHQFPNYSSELNVNALLLGDSALYLCASSLGTGMSNQPQHFGDGTRLSIL.

The table lists this clone with a few counts. Other DNA sequences within the sample encode an identical CDR3. J is TRBJ1-5 and V is TRBV11-2; D possibly corresponds to TRBD1 (5 bases). Germline V lookup: CDR1 SGHAT, CDR2 FQNNGV. Trimming took off 0 bases at V and 0 bases at J, with 6 bases between the two ends. The CDR3 extends over 15 amino acids. The CDR3 sequence is CASSLERGSNQPQHF. The CDR3 DNA reads TGTGCCAGCAGCTTAGAGAGGGGTAGCAATCAGCCCCAGCATTTT.

This clone has a handful of counts. At one end, the junction sequence differs from germline, possibly due to a read error. The chain carries TRBV30 and TRBJ1-3, with D hard to call. Germline V gene lookup returns CDR1 GTSNPN and CDR2 SVGIG (reference sequence). CDR3 length: 14 residues. In DNA form, the CDR3 reads TGTGCCTGGAGTGCGGGGATAACTGGTAACACCATATATTTT. Translating gives CAWSAGITGNTIYF.

The rearrangement uses TRBV6-5 and TRBJ1-2; 7 bases map to TRBD1. After removal of 5 bases from V and 1 base from J, the junction contained 7 bases not matched to a gene. Germline assignment: CDR1 MNHEY and CDR2 SVGAGI. There are 15 residues in the CDR3. In DNA, the CDR3 is TGTGCCAGCAGTCCCGACAGGGCCCATAACTATGGCTACACCTTC. This codes for CASSPDRAHNYGYTF.

The V gene is TRBV2, the J gene TRBJ2-1; no definite D call. CDR3 length: 15 amino acids. The germline V gene has CDR1 SNHLY and CDR2 FYNNEI. Trimming stripped 2 bases from V and 4 bases from J, with 12 bases between. The CDR3 loop is CASSEKGVSYNEQFF. CDR3 in DNA: TGTGCCAGCAGTGAAAAAGGAGTCAGTTACAATGAGCAGTTCTTC.

This chain connects TRBV7-2 to TRBJ2-5; D might be TRBD2 (6 bases). Trimming took off 5 bases at V and 5 bases at J, with 21 bases between the two ends. Per the germline V gene, CDR1 is SGHTA and CDR2 is FQGNSA. The CDR3 is 16 amino acids. The DNA for the CDR3 is TGTGCCAGCAGCCCGCGGGGTGGTCGGATGGGGGAGACCCAGTACTTC. This codes for CASSPRGGRMGETQYF.

The chain combines TRBV9 with TRBJ1-2; D possibly corresponds to TRBD1 (5 bases). There are 13 residues in the CDR3. V was trimmed by 4 bases and J by 5 bases, leaving 12 bases between them. Germline lookup yields CDR1 SGDLS and CDR2 YYNGEE. This chain's CDR3 is CASSLGQGYGYTF. Here the CDR3 DNA reads TGTGCCAGCAGCCTTGGGCAGGGTTATGGCTACACCTTC.

The table lists this clone with many counts. The chain links TRBV5-6 to TRBJ2-7, with a possible D match to TRBD2 (5 bases). V lost 4 bases and J 1 base, leaving 9 bases between the germline ends. The CDR3 sequence is 13 residues long. Germline V gives CDR1 SGHDT, CDR2 YYEEEE. In DNA, the CDR3 is TGTGCCAGCAGCATCGGGGTTTCCTACGAGCAGTACTTC. Its translation: CASSIGVSYEQYF. The variable domain in full, with the rest retrieved from reference TRBV5-6 and TRBJ2-7, is DAGVTQSPTHLIKTRGQQVTLRCSPKSGHDTVSWYQQALGQGPQFIFQYYEEEERQRGNFPDRFSGHQFPNYSSELNVNALLLGDSALYLCASSIGVSYEQYFGPGTRLTVT.

This clone was detected a few times. The CDR3 loop is CASRVGDTQYF. The CDR3 nucleotides read TGTGCCAGCAGAGTTGGGGATACGCAGTATTTT. The gene calls are TRBV7-8 and TRBJ2-3; D gene unclear. The CDR3 has 11 amino acids. Germline CDR1 SGHVS, CDR2 FQNEAQ. Trimming stripped 6 bases from V and 6 bases from J, with 7 bases between.

The V and J genes are TRBV2 and TRBJ1-1; D is possibly TRBD1 (5 bases). From germline, CDR1 is SNHLY and CDR2 FYNNEI. The length of the CDR3 is 14 residues. With 4 bases removed from V and 5 bases from J, the gap between germline ends came to 14 bases. The CDR3 DNA follows: TGTGCCAGCAGTGTGTCTTCGGGGGGGACTGAAGCTTTCTTT. Its protein product is CASSVSSGGTEAFF.

This clone is termed medium-sized. V and J are TRBV28 and TRBJ1-3, with 8 nucleotides matching TRBD1. Trimming took 5 bases from V and 4 from J; bases not matched to a gene: 7. The germline V gene encodes CDR1 MDHEN and CDR2 SYDVKM. The CDR3 sequence is 15 residues long. This CDR3 is CASSNTGGSGNTIYF. The CDR3 region has the DNA TGTGCCAGCAGTAACACAGGGGGATCGGGAAACACCATATATTTT.

This clone was seen a handful of times. The V and J genes are TRBV5-1 and TRBJ1-4, with TRBD1 as a possible D gene (5 bases). The CDR3 spans 14 residues. The germline V and J ends were trimmed by 4 bases and 7 bases, with 14 bases remaining between them. Germline loops: CDR1 SGHRS, CDR2 YFSETQ. The chain's CDR3 is CASSGGTYGEKLFF. CDR3 sequence (DNA): TGCGCCAGCAGCGGCGGGACTTACGGTGAAAAACTGTTTTTT.

This clone came up many times. The rearrangement joins TRBV7-2 to TRBJ1-1; D is undetermined. V gave up 10 bases and J gave up 7 bases, with 13 bases separating them. CDR3 size: 11 residues. Germline lookup yields CDR1 SGHTA and CDR2 FQGNSA. The CDR3 region has the DNA TGTGCCACCAGAATAGGGCTTGAAGCTTTCTTT. Its translation is CATRIGLEAFF.

This clone was observed a handful of times. The chain employs TRBV6-1 and TRBJ2-7; D may be TRBD2 (5 bases). V was pared by 6 bases and J by 0 bases, with 12 bases between. Looked up from germline, CDR1 is MNHNS and CDR2 is SASEGT. This CDR3 region has 14 residues. The CDR3 sequence is CASSGLQPSYEQYF. The DNA for the CDR3 is TGTGCCAGCAGCGGACTTCAACCCTCCTACGAGCAGTACTTC.

V and J are TRBV27 and TRBJ1-4, with D possibly matching TRBD1 (6 bases). Germline assignment: CDR1 MNHEY and CDR2 SMNVEV (reference sequence). Trimming removed 2 bases from V and 7 bases from J, with 11 bases in between. The CDR3 loop spans 14 amino acids. The CDR3 coding sequence is TGTGCCAGCAGTTTACTGGGGGCTAGTGAAAAACTGTTTTTT. The encoded protein is CASSLLGASEKLFF.

The CDR3: CASSVLAGAYNEQFF. In DNA form, the CDR3 reads TGTGCCAGCAGTGTTTTAGCGGGAGCTTACAATGAGCAGTTCTTC. The chain joins TRBV6-4 to TRBJ2-1; TRBD2 matches 9 bases. This CDR3 is built from 15 residues. Germline V CDR1 and CDR2: MRHNA, SNTAGT. V was clipped by 4 bases and J by 4 bases; unmatched bases: 5.